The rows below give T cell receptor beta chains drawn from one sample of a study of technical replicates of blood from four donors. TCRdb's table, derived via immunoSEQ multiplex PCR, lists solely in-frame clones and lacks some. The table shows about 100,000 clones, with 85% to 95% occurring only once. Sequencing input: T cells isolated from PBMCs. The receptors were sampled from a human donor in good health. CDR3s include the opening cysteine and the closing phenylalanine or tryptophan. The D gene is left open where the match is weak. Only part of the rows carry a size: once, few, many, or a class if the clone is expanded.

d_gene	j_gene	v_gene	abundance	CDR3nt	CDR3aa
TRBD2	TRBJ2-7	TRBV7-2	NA	TGTGCCAGCAGCCCAACTAGCGTCCAGAGTGAGCAGTACTTC	CASSPTSVQSEQYF
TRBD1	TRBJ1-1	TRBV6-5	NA	TGTGCCAGCAGTTACGGGACAGGGGACACTGAAGCTTTCTTT	CASSYGTGDTEAFF
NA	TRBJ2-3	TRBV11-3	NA	TGTGCCAGCAGCTTCCGGGATCCAGATACGCAGTATTTT	CASSFRDPDTQYF
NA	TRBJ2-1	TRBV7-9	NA	TGTGCCCCTTCTTGGGGAGGACACAATGAGCAGTTCTTC	CAPSWGGHNEQFF
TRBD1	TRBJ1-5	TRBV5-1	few	TGCGCCAGCAGCTTTAGGACAGGGACTATCCGTGATCAGCCCCAGCATTTT	CASSFRTGTIRDQPQHF
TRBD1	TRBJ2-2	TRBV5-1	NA	TGCGCCAGCAGGCGGGACAGGGGGAACACCGGGGAGCTGTTTTTT	CASRRDRGNTGELFF
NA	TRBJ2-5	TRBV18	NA	TGTGCCAGCTCACCTGAAGCGGGCCACCAAGAGACCCAGTACTTC	CASSPEAGHQETQYF
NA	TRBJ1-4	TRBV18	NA	TGTGCCAGCTCACCTGCGGGGACTGAGAATGAAAAACTGTTTTTT	CASSPAGTENEKLFF
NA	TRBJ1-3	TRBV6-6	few	TGTGCCAGCACCCCGAGGGCCACTGGAAACACCATATATTTT	CASTPRATGNTIYF
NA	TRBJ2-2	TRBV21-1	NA	TGTGCCAGCAGCAAAGATGACAGGGGGACCGGGGAGCTGTTTTTT	CASSKDDRGTGELFF
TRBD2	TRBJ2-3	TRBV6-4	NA	TGTGCCAGCAGCGAGACTAGCGGGGGCACAGATACGCAGTATTTT	CASSETSGGTDTQYF
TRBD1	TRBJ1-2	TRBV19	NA	TGTGCCAGTAGTACCCCGACAGGGGCACACTATGGCTACACCTTC	CASSTPTGAHYGYTF
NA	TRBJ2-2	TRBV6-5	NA	TGTGCCAGCGTGTCCAGGGAAGGTGGTCCCGGGGAGCTGTTTTTT	CASVSREGGPGELFF
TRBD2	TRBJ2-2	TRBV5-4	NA	TGTGCCAGCAGCGTCGGACTAGCGGGAGGGCCTATCGGGGAGCTGTTTTTT	CASSVGLAGGPIGELFF
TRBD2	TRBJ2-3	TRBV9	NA	TGTGCCAGCAGTGCTAGCGGGAGGGCGGCAGATACGCAGTATTTT	CASSASGRAADTQYF
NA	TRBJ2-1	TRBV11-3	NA	TGTGCCAGCAGCTTAGTGGCCGGAGGGTACAATGAGCAGTTCTTC	CASSLVAGGYNEQFF
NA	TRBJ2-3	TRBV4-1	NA	TGCGCCAGCAGCCAAGAGTTCTCAGGTACAGATACGCAGTATTTT	CASSQEFSGTDTQYF
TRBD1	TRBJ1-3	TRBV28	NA	TGTGCCAGCAGTTCGACAGGGTACGGAAACACCATATATTTT	CASSSTGYGNTIYF
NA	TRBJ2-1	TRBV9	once	TGTGCCAGCAGCCTAGGAGGGGAGCAGTTCTTC	CASSLGGEQFF
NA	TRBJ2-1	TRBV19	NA	TGTGCCAGTATGGGGGACACCCACAATGAGCAGTTCTTC	CASMGDTHNEQFF
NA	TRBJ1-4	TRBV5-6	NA	TGTGCCAGCAGCTTTTTACAGACTAATGAAAAACTGTTTTTT	CASSFLQTNEKLFF
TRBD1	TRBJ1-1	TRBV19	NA	TGTGCCAGTGGGGACAGGCCGGGAGTGAACACTGAAGCTTTCTTT	CASGDRPGVNTEAFF
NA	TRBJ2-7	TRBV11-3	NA	TGTGCCAGCAGCTTAGGTCCAGGACAAATCTACGAGCAGTACTTC	CASSLGPGQIYEQYF
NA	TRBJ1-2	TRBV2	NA	TGTGCCAGCAAGCTGGGCAGGGAATCAAATGGCTACACCTTC	CASKLGRESNGYTF
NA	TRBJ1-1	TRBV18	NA	TGTGCCAGCTCACCATGGACAGAAAGAAAGAACACTGAAGCTTTCTTT	CASSPWTERKNTEAFF
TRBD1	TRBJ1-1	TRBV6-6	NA	TGTGCCAGCAGACCGACAGGGCCGAACACTGAAGCTTTCTTT	CASRPTGPNTEAFF
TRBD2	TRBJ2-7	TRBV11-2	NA	TGTGCCAGCAGCTCCGGCCTAGCGGGAATCCTCTCCTACGAGCAGTACTTC	CASSSGLAGILSYEQYF
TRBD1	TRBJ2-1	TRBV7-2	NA	TGTGCCAGCAGCTTAGAGGGGGCGCCCAATGAGCAGTTCTTC	CASSLEGAPNEQFF
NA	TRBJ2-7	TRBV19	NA	TGTGCCTCGAAGGGGGTAAACGAGCAGTACTTC	CASKGVNEQYF
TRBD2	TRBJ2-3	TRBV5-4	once	TGTGCCAGCAGTTCCGGACTAGCTGCGGATACGCAGTATTTT	CASSSGLAADTQYF
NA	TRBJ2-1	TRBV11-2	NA	TGTGCCAGCATCCACCATTTTAGCGGAGGCGGGTCCTACAATGAGCAGTTCTTC	CASIHHFSGGGSYNEQFF
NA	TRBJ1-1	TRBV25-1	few	TGTGCCAGCAGTGATGAGAACAGGGATGAAGCTTTCTTT	CASSDENRDEAFF
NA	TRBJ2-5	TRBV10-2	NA	TGCGCCAGCTCCGAGGCGGGTTCCGGGGAGACCCAGTACTTC	CASSEAGSGETQYF
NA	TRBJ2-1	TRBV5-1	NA	TGCGCCAGCAGCCTTGATAAGGGGAGGCCCTACTACAATGAGCAGTTCTTC	CASSLDKGRPYYNEQFF
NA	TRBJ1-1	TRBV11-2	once	TGTGCCAGCAGCTTTGGACAGAACACTGAAGCTTTCTTT	CASSFGQNTEAFF
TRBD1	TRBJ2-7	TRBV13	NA	TGTGCCAGCAGTAGAAAACAGGGGGAGCAGTACTTC	CASSRKQGEQYF
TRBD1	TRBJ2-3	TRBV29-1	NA	TGCAGCGCTGGAAATTCGGGACAGCGCACAGATACGCAGTATTTT	CSAGNSGQRTDTQYF